This TCR beta chain was observed in a study of post-analysis software for immune sequencing data. The germline gives CDR1 KGHDR, CDR2 SFDVKD. The CDR3 runs to 16 residues. Trimming removed 7 bases at V and 3 bases at J, with 21 bases between. Findings and limits, study-wide: In patients, five or six TRBV segments were more frequent than in controls, with TRBV5-6, TRBV5-1 and TRBV20-1 among them.

This clonotype has at least ten counts. Its specificity is unknown. TCR beta cDNA libraries had unique molecular identifiers. Each CDR3 protein is one row after TCRdb ran MiXCR on the PCR reads. The table lists roughly 170,000 distinct CDR3 sequences, 25% to 35% of them singletons. This receptor was identified in a girl aged 5-17 years with multiple sclerosis. Specimen: blood. The rearrangement joins TRBV24-1 to TRBJ2-7; D not resolved. CDR3 nucleotide sequence: TGTGCCACCAGGGACGGCCCTCTCCGACGGAGCTACGAGCAGTACTTC. Protein product: CATRDGPLRRSYEQYF.